The clone carrying this T cell receptor beta chain has only a few counts. This sample's TCRbeta library carried unique molecular identifier barcodes. TCRdb ran MiXCR on the PCR reads and lists one entry per CDR3 protein. This sample has around 190,000 distinct CDR3 sequences, with approximately 6.3% found just once. This sample stems from a study of T-cell reconstitution after alpha-beta-depleted transplantation in children. Deletions cut 6 bases from V and 1 base from J, with 20 bases between. In germline, CDR1 is LGHNA, CDR2 YSLEER. The CDR3 extends over 17 amino acids. The input for sequencing was PBMCs, taken before TCRalphabeta/CD19-depleted stem cell transplant. The chain has TRBV4-3 and TRBJ2-3; possibly TRBD2 for D (6 bases). This TCR was recovered from a boy aged 2 to 10 with acute lymphoblastic leukemia, due to receive a stem cell transplant. The CDR3 nucleotides read TGCGCCAGCAGAGGCCGCCTCGCGGGAATGCGCACAGATACGCAGTATTTT. It is translated as CASRGRLAGMRTDTQYF.